Only one count was recorded for the clone carrying this T cell receptor (beta chain). This sample also contains other DNA sequences that code for the same CDR3. The record originates from a study of blood T cell repertoires in COVID-19. Across the whole study: T cells, B-cell-depleted T cells, or PBMCs supplied cDNA or gDNA.

In the authors' workflow: It was from reference gene primer amplification that nucleated cell counts were estimated. Data came from immunoSEQ multiplex PCR; TCRdb stores just in-frame clones and leaves some out. V and J calls and clone size are those listed in that table; D and trimming were worked out from the DNA. The table includes about 110,000 clones, 88% detected once. Germline CDR1 is SGHRS and CDR2 is YFSETQ. The CDR3 consists of 14 residues. V trimming: 2 bases; J trimming: 6 bases; junction bases outside the gene matches: 4. The sequenced sample consisted of peripheral blood. The TCR originated in a woman aged 50 to 65 with acute or convalescent COVID-19. The rearrangement joins TRBV5-1 to TRBJ1-2; 10 bases line up with TRBD1. CDR3 sequence reads: CASSLPGQGNGYTF. Written as DNA, the CDR3 is TGCGCCAGCAGCTTACCGGGACAGGGGAATGGCTACACCTTC.